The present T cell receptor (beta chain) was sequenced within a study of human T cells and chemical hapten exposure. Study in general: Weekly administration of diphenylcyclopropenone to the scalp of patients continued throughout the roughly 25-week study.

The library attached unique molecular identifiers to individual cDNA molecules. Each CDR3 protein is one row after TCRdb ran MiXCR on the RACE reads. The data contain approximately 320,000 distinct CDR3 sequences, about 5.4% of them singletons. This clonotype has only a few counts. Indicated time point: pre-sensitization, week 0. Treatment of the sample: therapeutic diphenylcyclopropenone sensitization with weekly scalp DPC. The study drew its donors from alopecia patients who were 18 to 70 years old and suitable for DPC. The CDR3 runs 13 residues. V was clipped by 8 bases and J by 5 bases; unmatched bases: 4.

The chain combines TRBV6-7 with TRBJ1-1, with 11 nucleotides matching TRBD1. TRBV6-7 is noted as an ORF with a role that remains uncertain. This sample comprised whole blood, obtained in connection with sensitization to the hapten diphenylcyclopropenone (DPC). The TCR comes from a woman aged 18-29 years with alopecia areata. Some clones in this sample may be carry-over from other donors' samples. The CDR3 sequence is CASDGQGATEAFF. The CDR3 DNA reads TGTGCCAGCGATGGACAGGGGGCGACTGAAGCTTTCTTT.